Listed below are T cell receptor beta chains from one sample, sequenced in a study of blood T cell repertoires in COVID-19. Only in-frame clones appear in the TCRdb table, and some are missing; sequencing was by immunoSEQ multiplex PCR. The table records around 300,000 clones, 85% of them present only once. Sequenced input: PBMCs or T cells enriched from blood (not recorded which). The receptors shown here come from a woman aged 45 to 65 who had recovered from COVID-19. The CDR3 runs from the conserved cysteine through the conserved F or W. The D gene is left open where the match is weak. Size is stated for part of the rows, as once, few or many counts, or as a class when the clone is expanded.

J gene,V gene,clone size,D gene,CDR3 protein,CDR3 DNA
TRBJ1-6,TRBV10-3,once,TRBD1,CATSDRGRNSPLHF,TGTGCCACCTCCGACAGGGGGCGTAATTCACCCCTCCACTTT
TRBJ1-5,TRBV6-1,NA,TRBD1,CASSDTLQGSKPQHF,TGTGCCAGCAGTGATACCTTACAGGGGAGTAAGCCCCAGCATTTT
TRBJ2-7,TRBV7-9,NA,TRBD1,CASSWGQGAYEQYF,TGTGCCAGCAGCTGGGGACAGGGGGCCTACGAGCAGTACTTC
TRBJ2-7,TRBV5-1,NA,NA,CASSLGGRNSYEQYF,TGCGCCAGCAGCTTGGGGGGCAGGAACTCCTACGAGCAGTACTTC
TRBJ2-1,TRBV27,NA,TRBD1,CASSLDRGLGAYSYNEQFF,TGTGCCAGCAGTTTGGACAGGGGCTTAGGTGCGTACTCCTACAATGAGCAGTTCTTC
TRBJ2-7,TRBV7-9,NA,TRBD1,CASSQDRSSYEQYF,TGTGCCAGCAGCCAGGACAGGAGCTCCTACGAGCAGTACTTC
TRBJ1-5,TRBV21-1,NA,NA,CASSKALDRGLRGPQHF,TGTGCCAGCAGCAAAGCGTTGGACAGGGGGCTTAGGGGGCCCCAGCATTTT
TRBJ2-7,TRBV7-6,NA,TRBD2,CASSLTSGSYEQYF,TGTGCCAGCAGCTTAACTAGCGGGAGCTACGAGCAGTACTTC
TRBJ2-1,TRBV19,NA,TRBD1,CASSSGTGARDEQFF,TGTGCCAGTAGCTCCGGCACAGGGGCAAGGGATGAGCAGTTCTTC
TRBJ2-5,TRBV7-2,NA,NA,CASSWAPGQETQYF,TGTGCCAGCAGCTGGGCGCCGGGACAAGAGACCCAGTACTTC
TRBJ1-4,TRBV6-1,NA,TRBD1,CASSAVTGPGGEKLFF,TGTGCCAGCAGTGCGGTGACAGGTCCAGGGGGTGAAAAACTGTTTTTT
TRBJ2-7,TRBV30,NA,TRBD2,CAWSLKLGLAGAREYEQYF,TGTGCCTGGAGTCTTAAACTCGGACTAGCGGGAGCCAGGGAGTACGAGCAGTACTTC
TRBJ1-6,TRBV6-4,NA,NA,CASSPQGGSSPLHF,TGTGCCAGCAGTCCCCAGGGTGGAAGTTCACCCCTCCACTTT
TRBJ2-3,TRBV28,once,TRBD2,CASSFATSGGQDTQYF,TGTGCCAGCAGTTTCGCGACTAGCGGGGGGCAAGATACGCAGTATTTT
TRBJ1-4,TRBV5-1,NA,NA,CASSLGSGENEKLFF,TGCGCCAGCAGCTTGGGTTCAGGGGAGAATGAAAAACTGTTTTTT
TRBJ1-3,TRBV28,NA,TRBD1,CASSLSLGTEAGNTIYF,TGTGCCAGCAGTTTATCCCTCGGGACAGAAGCTGGAAACACCATATATTTT
TRBJ1-1,TRBV19,NA,TRBD1,CAIKDRVEATEAFF,TGTGCCATCAAGGACAGGGTGGAGGCCACTGAAGCTTTCTTT
TRBJ2-5,TRBV18,NA,TRBD2,CASSPPGLAGAGETQYF,TGTGCCAGCTCACCTCCGGGACTAGCGGGAGCCGGAGAGACCCAGTACTTC
TRBJ1-4,TRBV28,once,TRBD1,CASNPTGADEKLFF,TGTGCCAGCAATCCAACAGGGGCAGATGAAAAACTGTTTTTT
TRBJ1-5,TRBV12-3/TRBV12-4,NA,NA,CASSSGWVAPQHF,TGTGCCAGCAGCTCGGGTTGGGTTGCGCCCCAGCATTTT
TRBJ2-1,TRBV19,NA,NA,CASSDGAWDNEQFF,TGTGCCAGTAGCGACGGAGCGTGGGACAATGAGCAGTTCTTC
TRBJ1-2,TRBV6-5,NA,NA,CASSPRAGNYGYTF,TGTGCCAGCAGTCCCCGGGCGGGGAACTATGGCTACACCTTC
TRBJ2-1,TRBV11-3,NA,NA,CASSLASGTGFYNEQFF,TGTGCCAGCAGCTTGGCATCAGGGACTGGTTTCTACAATGAGCAGTTCTTC
TRBJ1-5,TRBV19,NA,NA,CASSTRGSNQPQHF,TGTGCCAGTAGTACCAGAGGGAGCAATCAGCCCCAGCATTTT
TRBJ2-1,TRBV7-6,NA,TRBD1,CASSRSRDRANNEQFF,TGTGCCAGCAGCCGGTCCCGGGACAGGGCAAACAATGAGCAGTTCTTC
TRBJ2-4,TRBV21-1,NA,NA,CASSKAWGQGRNIQYF,TGTGCCAGCAGCAAAGCGTGGGGACAGGGTAGGAACATTCAGTACTTC
TRBJ1-1,TRBV9,NA,TRBD1,CASSVTGQGNEAFF,TGTGCCAGCAGCGTAACGGGACAGGGGAATGAAGCTTTCTTT
TRBJ2-1,TRBV19,NA,TRBD1,CASRDRGSYNEQFF,TGTGCCAGTAGGGACAGGGGGTCCTACAATGAGCAGTTCTTC
TRBJ1-6,TRBV2,once,TRBD1,CASRSGTGVNSPLHF,TGTGCCAGCAGAAGTGGGACAGGGGTAAATTCACCCCTCCACTTT
TRBJ2-7,TRBV11-1,NA,NA,CASSLNRAGEQYF,TGTGCCAGCAGCTTAAACAGGGCGGGCGAGCAGTACTTC
TRBJ2-2,TRBV4-3,NA,NA,CASSVDRFTGELFF,TGCGCCAGCAGCGTAGACAGGTTCACCGGGGAGCTGTTTTTT
TRBJ2-3,TRBV5-4,NA,NA,CASSKHDTDTQYF,TGTGCCAGCAGCAAGCATGATACAGATACGCAGTATTTT
TRBJ2-3,TRBV10-2,NA,TRBD2,CASSASGRSSTDTQYF,TGCGCCAGCAGTGCTAGCGGGAGGTCGAGCACAGATACGCAGTATTTT
TRBJ1-2,TRBV19,once,NA,CASSQKSRDINGYTF,TGTGCCAGTAGTCAGAAGTCCCGGGACATTAATGGCTACACCTTC
TRBJ1-2,TRBV29-1,NA,NA,CSVEDYSGGGYTF,TGCAGCGTTGAAGACTACTCGGGTGGTGGCTACACCTTC
TRBJ1-2,TRBV18,few,NA,CASSPGQPLGYTF,TGTGCCAGCTCACCTGGACAGCCTCTGGGCTACACCTTC
TRBJ2-7,TRBV24-1,NA,NA,CATSAGGGNYEQYF,TGTGCCACCAGTGCTGGAGGAGGCAACTACGAGCAGTACTTC
TRBJ2-1,TRBV13,NA,TRBD1,CASSSDRGLEQFF,TGTGCCAGCAGCTCGGACAGGGGGCTTGAGCAGTTCTTC
TRBJ1-3,TRBV5-1,NA,TRBD1,CASSMSGTEKSGNTIYF,TGCGCCAGCAGCATGTCCGGGACAGAAAAATCTGGAAACACCATATATTTT
TRBJ2-3,TRBV5-1,NA,NA,CASSLQGRAGGTDTQYF,TGCGCCAGCAGCTTACAGGGACGGGCGGGGGGCACAGATACGCAGTATTTT
TRBJ1-2,TRBV28,NA,NA,CASSLRNGLGDYGYTF,TGTGCCAGCAGTTTAAGGAACGGTTTAGGAGACTATGGCTACACCTTC